This is a list of T cell receptor beta chains from one sample in a study of T cells in Graves' hyperthyroidism and ophthalmopathy. TCRdb reanalysed the multiplex PCR reads using MiXCR and keeps one entry per CDR3 protein. The table shows 250,000 to 300,000 distinct CDR3 sequences, with 13% occurring only once. Sequences were obtained from blood. The receptors originated from a woman aged 25 to 39 with Graves' hyperthyroidism that later progressed to Graves' ophthalmopathy. Both conserved end residues are part of each CDR3. A D gene is named only where the DNA matches it firmly. Some rows mark clone size as missing; the rest say once, few, many or name a class of expanded clone.

TGCAGTGGGGAGCGGGAGGGCCGGTTGGATGAGCAGTTCTTC | CSGEREGRLDEQFF | TRBV20-1 | 14 | TRBD2 | TRBJ2-1 | few
TGTGCCAGCAGCCAAAGCGGTCCTCACAATGAGCAGTTCTTC | CASSQSGPHNEQFF | TRBV7-2 | 14 | NA | TRBJ2-1 | many
TGCAGTATAGAGGAGGGCGGGGAGCTGTTTTTT | CSIEEGGELFF | TRBV20-1 | 11 | NA | TRBJ2-2 | few
TGTGCCAGCAGTACCCGGGACAGGGGGTCAGATACGCAGTATTTT | CASSTRDRGSDTQYF | TRBV27 | 15 | TRBD1 | TRBJ2-3 | many
TGTGCCAGCAGCTTCGATGGGACAGGCCGGGAAAAACTGTTTTTT | CASSFDGTGREKLFF | TRBV11-2 | 15 | TRBD1 | TRBJ1-4 | many
TGTGCCAGCGCACCCTGGGGGGCTAGCGGGAGGCCGGGAAATGAGCAGTTCTTC | CASAPWGASGRPGNEQFF | TRBV2 | 18 | TRBD2 | TRBJ2-1 | many
TGTGCCAGCAGTCACTTGAATGGACGGGAGCAGTTCTTC | CASSHLNGREQFF | TRBV6-2/TRBV6-3 | 13 | NA | TRBJ2-1 | NA
TGTGCCAGCAGCTTATCCGCGGGAGGCAATGAGCAGTTCTTC | CASSLSAGGNEQFF | TRBV7-2 | 14 | TRBD2 | TRBJ2-1 | NA
TGTGCCAGCAGCATAGACTCGACCTTGGGGACCCAGTACTTC | CASSIDSTLGTQYF | TRBV11-2 | 14 | NA | TRBJ2-5 | many
TGCGCCAGCAGCTCACCAACTAACGGATGGGGCTACACCTTC | CASSSPTNGWGYTF | TRBV5-1 | 14 | NA | TRBJ1-2 | many
TGTGCCAGCAGCCCTCACCGACAGGGGGATTCACCCCTCCACTTT | CASSPHRQGDSPLHF | TRBV11-1 | 15 | TRBD1 | TRBJ1-6 | NA
TGTGCCAGCAGTTTTGACCTAGCCAAAAACATTCAGTACTTC | CASSFDLAKNIQYF | TRBV12-3/TRBV12-4 | 14 | NA | TRBJ2-4 | many
TGTGCCAGCAAGGACGCCGAGCAGTACTTC | CASKDAEQYF | TRBV6-2/TRBV6-3 | 10 | NA | TRBJ2-7 | few
TGCGCCAGCAGCCCCCGGGACAGGACGGTTGATGGCTACACCTTC | CASSPRDRTVDGYTF | TRBV5-1 | 15 | TRBD1 | TRBJ1-2 | many
TGTGCCAGGGACTACTACGAGCAGTACTTC | CARDYYEQYF | TRBV19 | 10 | NA | TRBJ2-7 | NA
TGCAGTGCTAGAGACCTAGCGGGAGGAGGGACAGATACGCAGTATTTT | CSARDLAGGGTDTQYF | TRBV20-1 | 16 | TRBD2 | TRBJ2-3 | NA
TGTGCCAGCAGCTTACCCTCAAGGAACACTGAAGCTTTCTTT | CASSLPSRNTEAFF | TRBV11-2 | 14 | NA | TRBJ1-1 | many
TGTGCCAGTAGTATAAGAGGCAGGTGGGCTTTCTTT | CASSIRGRWAFF | TRBV19 | 12 | NA | TRBJ1-1 | NA
TGTGCCAGCAGCTTACGTTACGATTCCTACGAGCAGTACTTC | CASSLRYDSYEQYF | TRBV11-2 | 14 | NA | TRBJ2-7 | many
TGCAGCCTAAGGGAGGGGGAAAATACGCAGTATTTT | CSLREGENTQYF | TRBV29-1 | 12 | NA | TRBJ2-3 | many
TGTGCCAGCATGGACAGGAACACCGGGGAGCTGTTTTTT | CASMDRNTGELFF | TRBV11-3 | 13 | NA | TRBJ2-2 | many
TGTGCCAGCAGCCAAGGGGACGGCGATAATTCACCCCTCCACTTT | CASSQGDGDNSPLHF | TRBV3-1 | 15 | NA | TRBJ1-6 | many
TGTGCCAGCAATCCCGGGACAGGGGGTAGCTACAATGAGCAGTTCTTC | CASNPGTGGSYNEQFF | TRBV27 | 16 | TRBD1 | TRBJ2-1 | many
TGTGCCACCAGTGATGATCGACAGGCCAATCCCAATGAGCAGTTCTTC | CATSDDRQANPNEQFF | TRBV24-1 | 16 | NA | TRBJ2-1 | NA
TGTGCCACCAGCAGAGATTCCCCAGACATCTGGACTAGCGTATTCCTATACAATGAGCAGTTCTTC | CATSRDSPDIWTSVFLYNEQFF | TRBV15 | 22 | TRBD2 | TRBJ2-1 | few
TGTGCCAGCAGGCACAGGGATTTCGGCTACACCTTC | CASRHRDFGYTF | TRBV27 | 12 | NA | TRBJ1-2 | many
TGCAGTGCTAGAGACTTTTACAATGAGCAGTTCTTC | CSARDFYNEQFF | TRBV20-1 | 12 | NA | TRBJ2-1 | many
TGTGCCACCAGCGTTACCGCCGGGACATATGAAAAACTGTTTTTT | CATSVTAGTYEKLFF | TRBV15 | 15 | NA | TRBJ1-4 | NA
TGTGCCAGCAGTTACCGCCGGGACTCCTACGAGCAGTACTTC | CASSYRRDSYEQYF | TRBV6-5 | 14 | NA | TRBJ2-7 | many
TGTGCCAGCAGGAAAACAGGGGGCCTGAACACTGAAGCTTTCTTT | CASRKTGGLNTEAFF | TRBV6-1 | 15 | TRBD1 | TRBJ1-1 | many
TGCAGCGTTGTGGCTAGCGGGAACTACGAGCAGTACTTC | CSVVASGNYEQYF | TRBV29-1 | 13 | TRBD2 | TRBJ2-7 | few
TGTGCCAGCAGTTTTAGGGCAGGGTGGACCGGAAACACCATATATTTT | CASSFRAGWTGNTIYF | TRBV28 | 16 | NA | TRBJ1-3 | many
TGTGCCAGCAGTTATCCAAACCCTCGGACTAGCGGACCCACAGATACGCAGTATTTT | CASSYPNPRTSGPTDTQYF | TRBV6-2/TRBV6-3 | 19 | TRBD2 | TRBJ2-3 | many
TGTGCCAGCAGCTTACTCTCGGGAACTGACTATGGCTACACCTTC | CASSLLSGTDYGYTF | TRBV7-9 | 15 | NA | TRBJ1-2 | NA
TGCGCCAGCAGCTTGTACGGGGAGCTGTTTTTT | CASSLYGELFF | TRBV5-1 | 11 | NA | TRBJ2-2 | many
TGTGCCAGCAGCTTGACCTGGTCTGGAAACACCATATATTTT | CASSLTWSGNTIYF | TRBV7-9 | 14 | NA | TRBJ1-3 | NA
TGTGCCAGCACCAGGGGGCGGGAGGGTTTAAATGAGCAGTTCTTC | CASTRGREGLNEQFF | TRBV11-2 | 15 | NA | TRBJ2-1 | many
TGTGCCTCACGGGGGGGCCTCAGGGGGAACACTGAAGCTTTCTTT | CASRGGLRGNTEAFF | TRBV30 | 15 | NA | TRBJ1-1 | many
TGTGCCAGCAGTGAATGGACTAGCAATCAGCCCCAGCATTTT | CASSEWTSNQPQHF | TRBV6-1 | 14 | NA | TRBJ1-5 | many
TGTGCCAGCAGCATGGGACTAGCGGGAGTATCTGATGAGCAGTTCTTC | CASSMGLAGVSDEQFF | TRBV7-9 | 16 | TRBD2 | TRBJ2-1 | many
TGTGCTGTGGGGACGGGGAGCAATCAGCCCCAGCATTTT | CAVGTGSNQPQHF | TRBV6-1 | 13 | NA | TRBJ1-5 | many
TGTGCCAGCAGCGGCGGACTAGCGGGGCCACTGCCGCAGTATTTT | CASSGGLAGPLPQYF | TRBV7-9 | 15 | TRBD2 | TRBJ2-3 | many